The sequence of this T cell receptor beta chain was determined in a study of blood T cell repertoires in COVID-19. Study information: In each case, the material was cDNA or gDNA derived from T cells, B-cell-depleted T cells, or PBMCs.

The CDR3 runs 14 residues. Germline assignment: CDR1 SGHVS and CDR2 FQNEAQ. V was cut by 6 bases and J by 2 bases, with 11 bases left in between. The table came from immunoSEQ multiplex PCR; TCRdb's copy has only in-frame clones and leaves some out. The repertoire holds more than 85,000 clones, with approximately 90% as singletons. The sequence came from a man in his sixties or seventies with acute or convalescent COVID-19. The chain recombines TRBV7-8 with TRBJ1-5; D perhaps matches TRBD1 (6 bases). Input material: peripheral blood. The CDR3 DNA sequence: TGTGCCAGCAGTCAGGACAGACGCAATCAGCCCCAGCATTTT. Its protein product is CASSQDRRNQPQHF.